What follows describes a single T cell receptor (beta chain). The antigen remains unidentified. It may be a read error: a sequence one base away is much more abundant. A primer in the constant region served to generate TCR beta cDNA from roughly 520 ng of total RNA. Three-round nested multiplex PCR performed with slightly modified ARM-PCR produced the TCR beta libraries. Both of the initial two PCR rounds ran for 10 cycles and employed TRBV1-TRBV30 forward primers alongside a C-beta reverse primer. TCRdb re-derived calls from the multiplex PCR reads in MiXCR, one entry per CDR3 protein. Here the sample spans approximately 330,000 distinct CDR3 sequences, 65% being singletons. RNA isolated from unsorted whole blood supplied the blood RNA, with germline DNA also extracted. This entry belongs to a study of tumor-infiltrating lymphocytes in primary liver carcinoma. Study findings and constraints: The study found a significantly higher top-250-clone fraction in tumors than in blood (p = 0.039).

CDR1 and CDR2 (germline): SGHDT, YYEEEE. The V gene end was trimmed by 4 bases and the J gene end by 0 bases; junction bases not matched to a gene: 6. The CDR3 has 16 residues. Sequencing was done on a sample of peripheral blood. The chain joins TRBV5-6 to TRBJ1-5, with 8 nucleotides matching TRBD1. This receptor was identified in a man aged 35-49 years with primary liver carcinoma and hepatitis B virus infection. In DNA, the CDR3 is TGTGCCAGCAGCCATACCAGGGGGCGTAGCAATCAGCCCCAGCATTTT. It specifies CASSHTRGRSNQPQHF. The full variable domain, its missing parts supplied by reference TRBV5-6 and TRBJ1-5, is DAGVTQSPTHLIKTRGQQVTLRCSPKSGHDTVSWYQQALGQGPQFIFQYYEEEERQRGNFPDRFSGHQFPNYSSELNVNALLLGDSALYLCASSHTRGRSNQPQHFGDGTRLSIL.